Presented here are 17 T cell receptor beta chains from one specimen sequenced in a study of cytomegalovirus exposure and HLA in healthy donors. The PCR had 60 Vbeta and 13 Jbeta primers. Clones were read by immunoSEQ multiplex PCR, and TCRdb kept only the in-frame ones, dropping some. Of about 120,000 clones listed, around four fifths are singletons. Input material: PBMCs. Receptor source: a woman aged 60-75 years in good health and CMV-seropositive.

About this clone: Other DNA variants within this sample encode the same CDR3. J is TRBJ2-7 and V is TRBV27; 7 nucleotides agree with TRBD2. V was clipped by 6 bases and J by 3 bases; unmatched bases: 8. CDR1 and CDR2 from the germline V gene are MNHEY and SMNVEV (reference sequence). This CDR3 comprises 14 residues. DNA for the CDR3: TGTGCCAGCAGCCTCGGGACTACTCTCTACGAGCAGTACTTC. Translating it yields CASSLGTTLYEQYF.

The chain's CDR3 is CASSQVSGRRGTGELFF. The CDR3 bases are TGTGCCAGCAGCCAAGTAAGCGGGAGGAGAGGCACCGGGGAGCTGTTTTTT. The chain couples TRBV4-2 to TRBJ2-2, with 9 bases fitting TRBD2. The germline V gene has CDR1 LGHNA and CDR2 YNFKEQ. The V and J ends lost 1 base and 4 bases, in that order; junction bases with no gene match: 7. The CDR3 spans 17 residues.

This chain links TRBV7-9 with TRBJ2-7, with a possible D match to TRBD2 (6 bases). With 3 bases removed from V and 4 bases from J, the gap between germline ends came to 16 bases. Per the germline V gene, CDR1 is SEHNR and CDR2 is FQNEAQ (reference sequence). The CDR3 has 15 amino acids. CDR3 residues: CASSFFSGVLYEQYF. CDR3 DNA: TGTGCCAGCAGCTTCTTTTCGGGGGTTCTATACGAGCAGTACTTC.

DNA for the CDR3: TGTGCCAGCAGCAAAAGGGGCGGTCAAGAGACCCAGTACTTC. It encodes CASSKRGGQETQYF. The chain combines TRBV9 with TRBJ2-5, with D perhaps TRBD1 (5 bases). Between the trimmed V and J ends, which lost 4 bases and 2 bases, there was a span of 12 bases. CDR1 is SGDLS and CDR2 is YYNGEE in the germline V gene. The CDR3 spans 14 residues.

V gene TRBV6-1 combines with J gene TRBJ2-7; perhaps TRBD2 as D (5 bases). The germline V gene has CDR1 MNHNS and CDR2 SASEGT. CDR3 length: 13 residues. Trimming removed 7 bases from V and 0 bases from J, with 10 bases in between. CDR3 loop: CASIRTVSYEQYF. In DNA, the CDR3 is TGTGCCAGCATTCGGACTGTCTCCTACGAGCAGTACTTC.

The chain uses TRBV7-2 and TRBJ2-2; TRBD1 agrees at 8 bases. This CDR3 contains 15 residues. Germline loops: CDR1 SGHTA, CDR2 FQGNSA. Unmatched junction bases numbered 5, after V lost 3 bases and J lost 5 bases. The CDR3 is CASSFQGARTGELFF. CDR3 DNA: TGTGCCAGCAGCTTTCAGGGGGCGAGGACCGGGGAGCTGTTTTTT. The variable domain in full, with the rest retrieved from reference TRBV7-2 and TRBJ2-2, is GAGVSQSPSNKVTEKGKDVELRCDPISGHTALYWYRQSLGQGLEFLIYFQGNSAPDKSGLPSDRFSAERTGGSVSTLTIQRTQQEDSAVYLCASSFQGARTGELFFGEGSRLTVL.

The gene calls are TRBV2 and TRBJ2-1; the D gene is possibly TRBD2 (5 bases). Per the germline V gene, CDR1 is SNHLY and CDR2 is FYNNEI. The CDR3 runs to 13 residues. V was clipped by 3 bases and J by 9 bases, with 12 bases between them. CDR3 nucleotides: TGTGCCAGCAGTGACTATCCGGGGAGTGAGCAGTTCTTC. It is translated as CASSDYPGSEQFF.

The chain employs TRBV21-1 and TRBJ2-7; TRBD2 was called by the table and not checked on the DNA. TRBV21-1 represents a pseudogene. This CDR3 comprises 17 residues. In DNA form, the CDR3 reads TGTGCCAGCAGCCTCTCGAGATTCGTCGGGATTACCTACGAGCAGTACTTC. It codes for CASSLSRFVGITYEQYF.

This clone appeared a few times. The rearrangement links TRBV4-1 to TRBJ1-3; D perhaps matches TRBD1 (5 bases). Trimming cost V 1 base and J 0 bases, with 13 bases left between them. Germline CDR1 reads MGHRA; CDR2 reads YSYEKL. The CDR3 consists of 17 residues. The CDR3 is CASSQVGGGHSGNTIYF. DNA for the CDR3: TGCGCCAGCAGCCAAGTCGGCGGGGGTCACTCTGGAAACACCATATATTTT.

About this clone: The junction differs from germline at one of its ends, possibly a read error. V gene TRBV7-9 combines with J gene TRBJ2-1; 7 bases fit TRBD2. CDR3 length equals 14 residues. Germline-derived CDR1 and CDR2 are SEHNR and FQNEAQ (reference sequence). The CDR3 nucleotides are TGTTCCAGCAGCTTAACCGATGGACTAGAGGAGCAGTTCTTC. This encodes CSSSLTDGLEEQFF.

CDR3 in DNA: TGTGCCTGGGGGAAGACGACAGGGGGAAAGGTCGGGGAGCTGTTTTTT. Its protein is CAWGKTTGGKVGELFF. This chain joins TRBV30 and TRBJ2-2; 9 nucleotides line up with TRBD1. The CDR3 has 16 residues. The germline gives CDR1 GTSNPN, CDR2 SVGIG (reference sequence). Trimming took 5 bases from V and 7 from J; bases not matched to a gene: 14. Based on the CDR3 plus reference TRBV30 and TRBJ2-2, the full variable domain is SQTIHQWPATLVQPVGSPLSLECTVEGTSNPNLYWYRQAAGRGLQLLFYSVGIGQISSEVPQNLSASRPQDRQFILSSKKLLLSDSGFYLCAWGKTTGGKVGELFFGEGSRLTVL.

This clone was picked up a small number of times. CDR3 sequence: CASSQDVASGYGYTF. CDR3 in DNA: TGCGCCAGCAGCCAAGATGTTGCCAGCGGCTATGGCTACACCTTC. The chain has TRBV4-1 and TRBJ1-2; D unresolved. The CDR3 spans 15 residues. In germline, CDR1 is MGHRA, CDR2 YSYEKL. The V end was cut by 0 bases, the J end by 4 bases, with 12 bases between.

This clone was counted at least ten times. The V and J genes are TRBV18 and TRBJ2-2, with 9 bases lining up with TRBD1. CDR1 and CDR2 (germline): KGHSH, LQKENI. V was clipped by 6 bases and J by 1 base; unmatched bases: 3. The CDR3 spans 15 residues. CDR3 bases: TGTGCCAGCTCTCGACAGGGGGAGAACACCGGGGAGCTGTTTTTT. Amino acid sequence: CASSRQGENTGELFF.

The CDR3 nucleotides are TGTGCCAGCAGCCTCTCCGGGACAGTGAACTACGAGCAGTACTTC. Translating it yields CASSLSGTVNYEQYF. The chain joins TRBV13 to TRBJ2-7; 7 nucleotides agree with TRBD1. CDR3 size: 15 residues. The germline V gene has CDR1 PRHDT and CDR2 FYEKMQ (reference sequence). V trimming: 5 bases; J trimming: 3 bases; junction bases outside the gene matches: 10.

The V gene is TRBV7-3, the J gene TRBJ2-1; D uncertain. Germline CDR1 is SGHTA and CDR2 is FQGTGA. V was clipped by 5 bases and J by 4 bases, with 6 bases between them. The CDR3 runs 12 residues. The CDR3 DNA is TGTGCCAGCAGCACCAGTTACAATGAGCAGTTCTTC. Translated, it gives CASSTSYNEQFF.

The chain is built from TRBV9 and TRBJ2-3, with 9 bases identical to TRBD2. CDR3 length: 16 residues. V lost 2 bases to trimming and J lost 7 bases; unmatched junction nucleotides: 11. Germline loops: CDR1 SGDLS, CDR2 YYNGEE. The DNA for the CDR3 is TGTGCCAGCAGCGTCACCACTAGCGGGCGGGCTTATACGCAGTATTTT. This translates into CASSVTTSGRAYTQYF.

This clone showed up just once. A junction boundary mismatches the germline segment, possibly from a read error. The chain couples TRBV7-9 to TRBJ2-3; D unclear. The CDR3 runs 12 residues. Germline CDR1 is SEHNR and CDR2 is FQNEAQ (reference sequence). The CDR3 spells CSSSPSTDTQYF. The CDR3, as DNA: TGTTCCAGCAGCCCGTCCACAGATACGCAGTATTTT.